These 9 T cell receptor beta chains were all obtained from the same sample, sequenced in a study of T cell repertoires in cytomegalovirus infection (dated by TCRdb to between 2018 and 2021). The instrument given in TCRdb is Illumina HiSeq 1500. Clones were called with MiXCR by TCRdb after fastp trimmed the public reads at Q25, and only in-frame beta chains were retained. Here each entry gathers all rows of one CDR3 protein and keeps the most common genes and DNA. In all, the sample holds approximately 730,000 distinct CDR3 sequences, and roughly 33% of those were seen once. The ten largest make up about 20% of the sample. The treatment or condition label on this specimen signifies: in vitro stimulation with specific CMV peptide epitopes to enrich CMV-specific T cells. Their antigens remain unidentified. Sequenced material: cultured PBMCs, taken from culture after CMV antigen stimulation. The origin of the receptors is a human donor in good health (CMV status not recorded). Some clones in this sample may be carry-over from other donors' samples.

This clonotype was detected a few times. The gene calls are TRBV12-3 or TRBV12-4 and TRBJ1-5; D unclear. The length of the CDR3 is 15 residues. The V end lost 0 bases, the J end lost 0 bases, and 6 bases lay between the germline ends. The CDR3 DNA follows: TGTGCCAGCAGTTTAGCACGGGTTAGCAATCAGCCCCAGCATTTT. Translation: CASSLARVSNQPQHF.

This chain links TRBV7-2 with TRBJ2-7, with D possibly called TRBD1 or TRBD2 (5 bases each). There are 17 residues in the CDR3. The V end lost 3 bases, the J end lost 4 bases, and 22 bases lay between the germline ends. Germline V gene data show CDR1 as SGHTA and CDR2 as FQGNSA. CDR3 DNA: TGTGCCAGCAGCTTTACTGGGGGATTGGGTTCTTATTACGAGCAGTACTTC. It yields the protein CASSFTGGLGSYYEQYF.

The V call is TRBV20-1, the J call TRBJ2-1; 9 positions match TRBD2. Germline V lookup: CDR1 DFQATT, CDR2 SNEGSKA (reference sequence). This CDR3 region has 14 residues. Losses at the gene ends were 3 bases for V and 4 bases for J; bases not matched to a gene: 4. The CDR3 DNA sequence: TGCAGTGCTAGCCAGACTAGCGGATACAATGAGCAGTTCTTC. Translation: CSASQTSGYNEQFF.

The CDR3 protein is CASTPGTEETQYF. The CDR3 coding sequence is TGTGCCAGCACCCCCGGGACAGAAGAGACCCAGTACTTC. V gene TRBV12-3 or TRBV12-4 combines with J gene TRBJ2-5, with TRBD1 identical over 7 bases. Trimming took 7 bases from V and 3 from J; bases not matched to a gene: 5. The CDR3 contains 13 residues.

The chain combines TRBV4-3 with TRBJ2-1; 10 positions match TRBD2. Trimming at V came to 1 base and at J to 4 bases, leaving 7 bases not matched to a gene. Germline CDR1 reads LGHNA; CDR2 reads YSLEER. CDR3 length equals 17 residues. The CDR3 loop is CASSQGTSGETYNEQFF. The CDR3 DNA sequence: TGCGCCAGCAGCCAAGGTACTAGCGGGGAAACGTACAATGAGCAGTTCTTC.

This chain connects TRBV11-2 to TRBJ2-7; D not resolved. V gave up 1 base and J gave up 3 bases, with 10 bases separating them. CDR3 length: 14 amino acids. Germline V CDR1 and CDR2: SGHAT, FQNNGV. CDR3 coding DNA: TGTGCCAGCAGCTTAGCTCCAGCGAACTACGAGCAGTACTTC. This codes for CASSLAPANYEQYF. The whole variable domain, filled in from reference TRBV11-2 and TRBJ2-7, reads EAGVAQSPRYKIIEKRQSVAFWCNPISGHATLYWYQQILGQGPKLLIQFQNNGVVDDSQLPKDRFSAERLKGVDSTLKIQPAKLEDSAVYLCASSLAPANYEQYFGPGTRLTVT.

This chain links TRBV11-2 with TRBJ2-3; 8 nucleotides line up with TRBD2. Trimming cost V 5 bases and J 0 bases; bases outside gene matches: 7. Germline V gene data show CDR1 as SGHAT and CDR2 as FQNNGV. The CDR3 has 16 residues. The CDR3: CASSQPGGGSTDTQYF. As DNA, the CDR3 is TGTGCCAGCAGCCAACCCGGGGGGGGAAGCACAGATACGCAGTATTTT.

The CDR3 DNA sequence: TGCAGCGCGACAGCCGGGACCGGGGAGCTGTTTTTT. As protein: CSATAGTGELFF. This chain connects TRBV29-1 to TRBJ2-2; D perhaps matches TRBD1 (5 bases). Germline V CDR1 and CDR2: SQVTM, ANQGSEA. CDR3 length: 12 amino acids. Trimming removed 7 bases at V and 5 bases at J, with 11 bases between.

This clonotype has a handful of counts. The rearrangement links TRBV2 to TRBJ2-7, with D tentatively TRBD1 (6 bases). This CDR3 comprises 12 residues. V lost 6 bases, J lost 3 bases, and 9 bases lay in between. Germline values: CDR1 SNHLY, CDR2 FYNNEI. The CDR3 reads CASRKQGYEQYF. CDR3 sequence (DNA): TGTGCCAGCAGAAAACAGGGCTACGAGCAGTACTTC.